What follows are 5 T cell receptor beta chains derived from one specimen sequenced in a study of cytomegalovirus exposure and HLA in healthy donors. PCR involved 60 Vbeta and 13 Jbeta primers. This table comes from immunoSEQ multiplex PCR, and its TCRdb copy is limited to in-frame clones, with some not included. The table has a few hundred thousand clones, 83% seen once; the top ten hold about 1.4%. Sequenced sample: PBMCs. These TCRs come from a girl aged 10 to 17 in good health and CMV-seronegative.

The chain has TRBV7-6 and TRBJ2-1; TRBD2 aligns across 8 bases. V shed 5 bases and J 6 bases; nucleotides not matched to a gene: 9. CDR3 size: 15 residues. Germline loops: CDR1 SGHVS, CDR2 FNYEAQ. DNA for the CDR3: TGTGCCAGCAGCGTAACCGGGACTAGGATCAATGAGCAGTTCTTC. Translated, it gives CASSVTGTRINEQFF.

The genes are TRBV7-9 and TRBJ1-1, with 9 bases lining up with TRBD1. The junction had 6 bases not matched to a gene; V was cut back by 3 bases and J by 7 bases. Germline-derived CDR1 and CDR2 are SEHNR and FQNEAQ (reference sequence). The CDR3 sequence is 14 residues long. CDR3 in amino acids: CASSFKQGADEAFF. The CDR3 DNA follows: TGTGCCAGCAGCTTCAAACAGGGGGCCGATGAAGCTTTCTTT.

As DNA, the CDR3 is TGTGCCAGCAGCGTAGACCTAGGCGTTGGAAACACTGAAGCTTTCTTT. Amino acid sequence: CASSVDLGVGNTEAFF. V usage is TRBV9 and J usage is TRBJ1-1; D remains ambiguous. The CDR3 covers 16 residues. Germline CDR1 reads SGDLS; CDR2 reads YYNGEE. V lost 0 bases and J lost 2, with 14 bases in between.

The chain links TRBV20-1 to TRBJ1-2; D is unclear. The germline V gene has CDR1 DFQATT and CDR2 SNEGSKA (reference sequence). The CDR3 totals 11 residues. V lost 4 bases to trimming and J lost 8 bases, with 11 bases between them. The CDR3 nucleotides are TGCAGTGCTACTAGGAACCTCGGCTACACCTTC. As protein: CSATRNLGYTF.

This sequence joins TRBV14 and TRBJ1-4; D is uncertain. This CDR3 spans 15 amino acids. CDR1 SGHDN and CDR2 FVKESK come from the germline V gene. Trimming removed 4 bases at V and 4 bases at J, with 13 bases between. The CDR3 DNA follows: TGTGCCAGCAGCCCCCGCGGAGGGTTTAATGAAAAACTGTTTTTT. Its translation: CASSPRGGFNEKLFF.